Following are 20 T cell receptor beta chains from one sample sequenced in a study of OX40 agonist ivuxolimab in advanced cancers. The table came from immunoSEQ multiplex PCR; TCRdb's copy has only in-frame clones and leaves some out. This table holds 98,000 or so clones, about 80% found once. Source: CD4+ or CD8+ T cells sorted from blood, taken in a trial of the OX40 agonist ivuxolimab. The receptors originated from an adult with an advanced solid tumor such as melanoma, head and neck, liver or kidney cancer.

This clone was seen a few times. The chain is built from TRBV30 and TRBJ2-4; possibly TRBD1 or TRBD2 for D (5 bases each). Germline-derived CDR1 and CDR2 are GTSNPN and SVGIG (reference sequence). Trimming pared 5 bases from V and 7 bases from J, leaving 15 bases between. This CDR3 has 13 amino acids. Here the CDR3 reads CAWSLGERNIQYF. For the CDR3, the DNA is TGTGCCTGGTCTTTGGGGGAAAGGAACATTCAGTACTTC. The variable domain in full, with the rest retrieved from reference TRBV30 and TRBJ2-4, is SQTIHQWPATLVQPVGSPLSLECTVEGTSNPNLYWYRQAAGRGLQLLFYSVGIGQISSEVPQNLSASRPQDRQFILSSKKLLLSDSGFYLCAWSLGERNIQYFGAGTRLSVL.

The V and J genes are TRBV4-1 and TRBJ2-5; possibly TRBD2 for D (7 bases). Per the germline V gene, CDR1 is MGHRA and CDR2 is YSYEKL. Trimming shortened V by 2 bases and J by 4 bases, and 17 bases separated the two germline ends. This CDR3 has 16 amino acids. The CDR3 region is CASSQRLGGLSETQYF. The DNA of the CDR3 is TGCGCCAGCAGCCAACGGTTGGGGGGGCTCTCAGAGACCCAGTACTTC.

The rearrangement links TRBV9 to TRBJ1-2, with TRBD1 as a possible D gene (5 bases). V was clipped by 0 bases and J by 8 bases, with 17 bases between them. Germline assignment: CDR1 SGDLS and CDR2 YYNGEE. The CDR3 contains 15 residues. The CDR3 sequence: CASSVDLLGTSGYTF. In DNA, the CDR3 is TGTGCCAGCAGCGTAGACCTACTGGGGACGTCAGGCTACACCTTC.

The rearrangement links TRBV27 to TRBJ2-1, with TRBD2 identical over 9 bases. Germline CDR1 reads MNHEY; CDR2 reads SMNVEV (reference sequence). V lost 2 bases, J lost 4 bases, and 6 bases stayed unmatched. This CDR3 has 16 amino acids. The CDR3 loop reads CASSLRGGRGYNEQFF. CDR3 DNA sequence: TGTGCCAGCAGTTTACGAGGCGGGAGGGGTTACAATGAGCAGTTCTTC.

The chain recombines TRBV19 with TRBJ2-7; TRBD1 matches at 9 bases. The CDR3 contains 14 residues. Germline CDR1 and CDR2: LNHDA and SQIVND (reference sequence). V lost 7 bases, J lost 5 bases, and 9 bases stayed unmatched. CDR3 protein: CASKPGQGRNEQYF. In nucleotides, the CDR3 is TGTGCCAGTAAACCCGGACAGGGGAGGAACGAGCAGTACTTC.

The genes are TRBV2 and TRBJ1-2; no firm D call. V was shortened by 2 bases and J by 4 bases, with 14 bases between the two germline ends. The CDR3 totals 15 residues. Germline V CDR1 and CDR2: SNHLY, FYNNEI. CDR3 protein: CASSEMRNPGYGYTF. CDR3 DNA sequence: TGTGCCAGCAGTGAAATGAGAAACCCGGGCTATGGCTACACCTTC.

The CDR3 DNA follows: TGTGCCAGCAGCCCTACTAGCGGGAGGGCCACTGAGCAGTTCTTC. Amino acid sequence: CASSPTSGRATEQFF. The chain joins TRBV28 to TRBJ2-1, with 13 bases identical to TRBD2. The V segment lost 6 bases and the J segment 9 bases; nucleotides outside the gene matches: 8. This CDR3 region has 15 residues. In germline, CDR1 is MDHEN, CDR2 SYDVKM.

This chain joins TRBV5-4 and TRBJ2-7; 11 bases are a match to TRBD1. V trimming: 0 bases; J trimming: 6 bases; junction bases outside the gene matches: 14. Germline CDR1 SGHNT, CDR2 YYREEE (reference sequence). CDR3 length equals 18 residues. CDR3 in amino acids: CASSLALKLGQGAGEQYF. The CDR3 DNA sequence: TGTGCCAGCAGCTTGGCCCTAAAGCTCGGACAGGGGGCTGGCGAGCAGTACTTC.

The V call is TRBV30, the J call TRBJ1-3; no reliable D call. V was pared by 0 bases and J by 0 bases, with 15 bases between. CDR3 length equals 17 residues. Germline V gene sequence: CDR1 GTSNPN, CDR2 SVGIG (reference sequence). CDR3 amino acids: CAWSVIYPGDSGNTIYF. CDR3 coding DNA: TGTGCCTGGAGTGTAATCTACCCAGGCGACTCTGGAAACACCATATATTTT.

Turning to this clone: The sample carries other DNA sequences with the same CDR3. CDR3: CASSVGSGNGETQYF. The CDR3 DNA is TGTGCCAGCAGTGTCGGGAGCGGGAACGGGGAGACCCAGTACTTC. The V and J genes are TRBV2 and TRBJ2-5; 7 bases map to TRBD2. Germline CDR1 and CDR2: SNHLY and FYNNEI. This CDR3 is 15 amino acids long. The V gene end was trimmed by 4 bases and the J gene end by 5 bases; junction bases not matched to a gene: 10.

V is TRBV5-6 and J is TRBJ1-1, with 10 nucleotides matching TRBD1. There are 18 residues in the CDR3. Unmatched junction bases numbered 9, after V lost 1 base and J lost 0 bases. Germline CDR1 and CDR2: SGHDT and YYEEEE. CDR3 in amino acids: CASSLPGQGRGMNTEAFF. The CDR3 DNA follows: TGTGCCAGCAGCTTGCCGGGACAGGGGCGGGGTATGAACACTGAAGCTTTCTTT.

The genes are TRBV5-1 and TRBJ2-1, with D possibly being TRBD1 (6 bases). Germline CDR1 SGHRS, CDR2 YFSETQ. The CDR3 sequence is 16 residues long. Trimming pared 4 bases from V and 3 bases from J, leaving 17 bases between. The CDR3 region has the DNA TGCGCCAGCAGCGCAGGGGTAGGAACCAACTACAATGAGCAGTTCTTC. This sequence encodes CASSAGVGTNYNEQFF.

The chain employs TRBV6-6 and TRBJ2-2, with 9 bases identical to TRBD1. With 6 bases clipped from V and 10 bases from J, the junction kept 15 bases outside the gene matches. Germline V CDR1 and CDR2: MNHNY, SVGAGI (reference sequence). The CDR3 runs to 16 residues. Here the CDR3 DNA reads TGTGCCAGCAGGAGGACAGGGGACCGAACACTTAAGGAGCTGTTTTTT. Its translation is CASRRTGDRTLKELFF.

This chain links TRBV11-2 with TRBJ1-2; D gene unclear. The CDR3 has 13 residues. The germline V and J ends were trimmed by 5 bases and 5 bases, with 12 bases remaining between them. CDR1 and CDR2 from the germline V gene are SGHAT and FQNNGV. As DNA, the CDR3 is TGTGCCAGCAGCCCCGGGAGGGCGTATGGCTACACCTTC. It codes for CASSPGRAYGYTF.

The rearrangement uses TRBV6-5 and TRBJ2-7, with 9 bases that match TRBD1. The germline gives CDR1 MNHEY, CDR2 SVGAGI. CDR3 size: 13 residues. The V segment lost 1 base and the J segment 7 bases; nucleotides outside the gene matches: 2. CDR3 loop: CASSYLGTGEQYF. For the CDR3, the DNA is TGTGCCAGCAGTTACTTGGGGACAGGGGAGCAGTACTTC.

V and J are TRBV6-5 and TRBJ1-2; D is unclear. The germline V and J ends were trimmed by 5 bases and 0 bases, with 7 bases remaining between them. The CDR3 extends over 13 amino acids. Germline values: CDR1 MNHEY, CDR2 SVGAGI. The CDR3 sequence is CASSEGPNYGYTF. The CDR3 DNA reads TGTGCCAGCAGTGAAGGCCCTAACTATGGCTACACCTTC.

The genes are TRBV7-3 and TRBJ2-5; 8 bases are a match to TRBD2. The V gene's germline CDR1 is SGHTA and CDR2 FQGTGA. This CDR3 is built from 15 residues. Trimming took 5 bases from V and 3 from J; bases not matched to a gene: 8. The CDR3 DNA is TGTGCCAGCAGCCGCTCGGGGACTAGGGAAGAGACCCAGTACTTC. Encoded protein: CASSRSGTREETQYF.

To note about this clone: A junction boundary mismatches the germline segment, possibly from a read error. The chain links TRBV6-5 to TRBJ1-1; 8 bases are shared with TRBD1. This CDR3 is 12 amino acids long. Germline V CDR1 and CDR2: MNHEY, SVGAGI. The CDR3 bases are TGTGCCAGCAGTAAAGGACAGGGAGGGGACCTCTTT. Translated: CASSKGQGGDLF.

The chain couples TRBV6-6 to TRBJ1-1; D call uncertain. CDR3 length: 13 residues. V lost 0 bases and J lost 1, with 3 bases in between. CDR1 and CDR2 (germline): MNHNY, SVGAGI (reference sequence). CDR3 bases: TGTGCCAGCAGTTACTCGAAGAACACTGAAGCTTTCTTT. Protein sequence: CASSYSKNTEAFF.

This chain connects TRBV27 to TRBJ2-1, with D tentatively TRBD1 or TRBD2 (5 bases each). The germline V gene encodes CDR1 MNHEY and CDR2 SMNVEV (reference sequence). This CDR3 region has 17 residues. V dropped 6 bases and J dropped 7 bases, with 25 bases sitting between them. The CDR3 DNA reads as TGTGCCAGCAGCCCCAAGTTACGAGGGGCCCGGGGAAATGAGCAGTTCTTC. It specifies CASSPKLRGARGNEQFF.